This TCR beta chain was documented in a study of post-analysis software for immune sequencing data. Across the whole study: Patients with relapsing-remitting, secondary progressive and progressive-relapsing multiple sclerosis courses were all represented. Overall study findings and caveats: Patients carried 4 or 5 TRBV segments more frequently than controls did, and TRBV5-6, TRBV5-1 and TRBV20-1 were among them. The study found significantly lower normalized Chao1 diversity in multiple sclerosis patients than in controls.

cDNA libraries for TCR beta contained unique molecular identifiers. Once roughly 0.95 to 10 million T cells were used, about 490,000 cDNA molecules resulted. One entry per CDR3 protein, called by TCRdb with MiXCR from the PCR reads. The table has approximately 460,000 distinct CDR3 sequences, less than 45% seen once. On this clonotype: Its antigen is unidentified.

CDR1 and CDR2 from the germline V gene are LNHDA and SQIVND (reference sequence). The CDR3 consists of 14 residues. V was shortened by 1 base and J by 3 bases, with 7 bases between the two germline ends. Sequenced material: blood. This sequence was found in a girl aged 5 to 17 with multiple sclerosis. This rearrangement joins TRBV19 to TRBJ1-5; D not certain. CDR3 protein: CASSIGRNNQPQHF. The CDR3 coding sequence is TGTGCCAGTAGTATAGGTCGGAACAATCAGCCCCAGCATTTT.